This TCR beta chain was retrieved from a study of esophageal squamous cell carcinoma under preoperative chemotherapy. Whole-study context: TCR repertoires were profiled from both peripheral blood T cells and tumor-infiltrating lymphocytes.

Study results and caveats: After treatment, tumor-infiltrating lymphocytes seemed to come partly from incoming peripheral T cells, not only local changes. Chemotherapy was followed by significantly higher TCR diversity in peripheral T cells only, not tumor-infiltrating lymphocytes.

The table lists this clonotype with many counts. Its cognate antigen is unknown. Each CDR3 protein is one row after TCRdb ran MiXCR on the PCR reads. Of some 32,000 distinct CDR3 sequences in the sample, 52% were seen once. Time point specified: after preoperative PTX-NDP chemotherapy. Preoperative chemotherapy with paclitaxel-nedaplatin was given to patients before surgery. Germline V gives CDR1 SGHAT, CDR2 FQNNGV. CDR3 length equals 16 residues. Trimming left V 1 base short and J 2 bases short, with 15 bases between. This TCR was recovered from a human donor with esophageal squamous cell carcinoma. The donor label of this sample is uncertain. The sample was acquired from a patient given preoperative chemotherapy. The chain is built from TRBV11-2 and TRBJ2-7, with a weak D call TRBD2 (6 bases). The CDR3: CASSLAAGPNTYEQYF. The DNA of the CDR3 is TGTGCCAGCAGCTTAGCCGCGGGGCCGAACACCTACGAGCAGTACTTC.